This TCR beta chain is from a study of technical replicates of blood from a few donors. Sequencing used immunoSEQ multiplex PCR; TCRdb keeps in-frame clones, though not all of them. This table holds about 62,000 clones, more than 75% found once. CDR3 length equals 16 residues. Per germline, CDR1 SNHLY and CDR2 FYNNEI. The V end lost 7 bases, the J end lost 3 bases, and 20 bases lay between the germline ends. This TCR came from a human donor in good health. Some clones in this sample may be carry-over from other donors' samples. Sequencing input: PBMCs. The chain links TRBV2 to TRBJ2-3, with D possibly matching TRBD2 (6 bases). This CDR3 is CASKQAAGRVTDTQYF. The CDR3 bases are TGTGCCAGCAAACAGGCGGCGGGGCGGGTAACAGATACGCAGTATTTT.